The entry that follows covers one T cell receptor (beta chain) sequence. This specimen belongs to a study of blood T cell repertoires in COVID-19. Sequenced by immunoSEQ multiplex PCR; TCRdb stores in-frame clones only, minus some. The table shows roughly 43,000 clones, with around four fifths occurring only once. Trimming cost V 4 bases and J 6 bases; bases outside gene matches: 9. Germline CDR1 SGHTA, CDR2 FQGNSA. This CDR3 contains 15 residues. The clonotype comes from a woman of 80 years or more with acute or convalescent COVID-19. The chain recombines TRBV7-2 with TRBJ1-2, with 9 nucleotides matching TRBD1. The specimen sequenced was peripheral blood. The CDR3 nucleotides read TGTGCCAGCAGCTACGGGACAGGGATGGCGGATGGCTACACCTTC. Protein sequence: CASSYGTGMADGYTF.